Below, 19 T cell receptor beta chains from the same sample are listed, as sequenced in a study of cytomegalovirus exposure and HLA in healthy donors. The protocol was immunoSEQ multiplex PCR, while the TCRdb copy is restricted to in-frame clones and leaves out a portion. The table lists fewer than 400,000 clones, around 90% of them singletons, with roughly 0.96% in the top ten. The sample consisted of PBMCs. These receptors all come from a man aged 25 to 40 in good health and CMV-seronegative.

The chain has TRBV6-5 and TRBJ1-5, with TRBD1 identical over 8 bases. The CDR3 is made up of 15 amino acids. From germline, CDR1 is MNHEY and CDR2 SVGAGI. The junction had 5 bases not matched to a gene; V was cut back by 6 bases and J by 1 base. The CDR3 is CASSPDRVSNQPQHF. The CDR3 region has the DNA TGTGCCAGCAGCCCGGACAGGGTCAGCAATCAGCCCCAGCATTTT.

The chain has TRBV7-2 and TRBJ1-2; a weak D match, TRBD1 (6 bases). V was trimmed by 6 bases and J by 4 bases, leaving 15 bases between them. The CDR3 loop spans 14 amino acids. Germline loops: CDR1 SGHTA, CDR2 FQGNSA. The CDR3 coding sequence is TGTGCCAGCAGTTTCTGGGGAGGGGGCTATGGCTACACCTTC. Encoded protein: CASSFWGGGYGYTF.

This clone was counted once. The chain recombines TRBV27 with TRBJ2-7, with 10 positions matching TRBD1. Trimming cost V 5 bases and J 2 bases; bases outside gene matches: 6. Germline assignment: CDR1 MNHEY and CDR2 SMNVEV (reference sequence). The CDR3 is 15 amino acids. This CDR3 reads CASSPGTGAPYEQYF. The CDR3 coding sequence is TGTGCCAGCAGTCCTGGGACAGGGGCCCCCTACGAGCAGTACTTC.

V gene TRBV15 combines with J gene TRBJ2-7; 12 bases map to TRBD1. The CDR3 contains 16 residues. Germline assignment: CDR1 LNHNV and CDR2 YYDKDF (reference sequence). Trimming cost V 0 bases and J 5 bases; bases outside gene matches: 5. The CDR3 DNA reads TGTGCCACCAGCAGAGATGGGACAGGGGGCGTCCACGAGCAGTACTTC. It is translated as CATSRDGTGGVHEQYF.

This clone appeared a single time. This sequence joins TRBV6-1 and TRBJ1-1; the match to TRBD1 covers 10 bases. Trimming at V came to 7 bases and at J to 2 bases, leaving 7 bases not matched to a gene. The CDR3 runs to 15 residues. CDR1 and CDR2 (germline): MNHNS, SASEGT. In nucleotides, the CDR3 is TGTGCCAGCACCCGGGACAGGGGAGGAAACACTGAAGCTTTCTTT. Translation gives CASTRDRGGNTEAFF.

The CDR3 reads CASSYSTGGGYGYTF. The CDR3 nucleotides are TGTGCCAGCAGTTACTCGACAGGGGGAGGCTATGGCTACACCTTC. This chain uses TRBV6-5 with TRBJ1-2; 9 bases are a match to TRBD1. Trimming cost V 0 bases and J 4 bases; bases outside gene matches: 3. The CDR3 is 15 amino acids. Germline lookup yields CDR1 MNHEY and CDR2 SVGAGI.

This clone was detected only once. This chain connects TRBV7-9 to TRBJ2-2; 8 bases fit TRBD2. The germline CDR1 and CDR2 sequences are SEHNR and FQNEAQ (reference sequence). The V gene end was trimmed by 4 bases and the J gene end by 4 bases; junction bases not matched to a gene: 8. CDR3 length: 16 residues. The CDR3 bases are TGTGCCAGCAGCTCCTCGGGGGGGGTTGGCACCGGGGAGCTGTTTTTT. Translated, it gives CASSSSGGVGTGELFF.

This clone has more than one count but fewer than ten. J is TRBJ1-6 and V is TRBV10-3, with 8 bases matching TRBD1. This CDR3 comprises 13 residues. CDR1 ENHRY and CDR2 SYGVKD come from the germline V gene. V shed 6 bases, J shed 7 bases, and the junction held 2 bases outside the gene matches. In DNA form, the CDR3 reads TGTGCCATCAGCGGACAGGGAAATTCACCCCTCCACTTT. Amino acids: CAISGQGNSPLHF.

The chain combines TRBV5-5 with TRBJ1-4; 9 bases match TRBD1. The germline V gene has CDR1 SGHKS and CDR2 YYEKEE (reference sequence). V gave up 1 base and J gave up 8 bases; unmatched junction bases: 6. This CDR3 is built from 15 residues. Here the CDR3 DNA reads TGTGCCAGCAGCTTGATGGGACAGGGTGGAGAAAAACTGTTTTTT. Translation: CASSLMGQGGEKLFF.

The V gene is TRBV11-2, the J gene TRBJ2-3; 12 bases map to TRBD2. The germline CDR1 and CDR2 sequences are SGHAT and FQNNGV. The CDR3 totals 18 residues. V trimming: 0 bases; J trimming: 3 bases; junction bases outside the gene matches: 7. DNA for the CDR3: TGTGCCAGCAGCTTAGAGGAACTAGCGGGGGGCCAGACAGATACGCAGTATTTT. This gives the protein CASSLEELAGGQTDTQYF.

The rearrangement links TRBV10-3 to TRBJ1-2; 8 nucleotides align to TRBD1. This CDR3 is 14 amino acids long. Germline V gene sequence: CDR1 ENHRY, CDR2 SYGVKD. V was clipped by 2 bases and J by 4 bases; unmatched bases: 3. CDR3 sequence reads: CAISENRGSYGYTF. The CDR3, as DNA: TGTGCCATCAGTGAGAACAGGGGGAGCTATGGCTACACCTTC.

The chain uses TRBV10-1 and TRBJ2-1, with 7 bases aligning to TRBD2. Germline loops: CDR1 WNHNN, CDR2 SYGVQD (reference sequence). The CDR3 consists of 16 residues. V shed 0 bases, J shed 0 bases, and the junction held 2 bases outside the gene matches. The CDR3 nucleotides are TGCGCCAGCAGTGAGTCGGGCGGGGGCTCCTACAATGAGCAGTTCTTC. This codes for CASSESGGGSYNEQFF.

This clone was observed a single time. The V call is TRBV18, the J call TRBJ1-1, with D maybe TRBD1 (5 bases). The CDR3 is 14 residues long. From germline, CDR1 is KGHSH and CDR2 LQKENI. With 5 bases removed from V and 0 bases from J, the gap between germline ends came to 10 bases. This CDR3 reads CASSSDNLNTEAFF. CDR3 nucleotides: TGTGCCAGCTCATCGGACAACCTGAACACTGAAGCTTTCTTT.

This sequence joins TRBV10-3 and TRBJ2-5; 8 nucleotides match TRBD2. Unmatched junction bases numbered 14, after V lost 6 bases and J lost 5 bases. Germline CDR1 is ENHRY and CDR2 is SYGVKD. This CDR3 contains 16 residues. The CDR3 coding sequence is TGTGCCATCAGCCCCCAGGTAGCGGGGAATCGGGAGACCCAGTACTTC. It yields the protein CAISPQVAGNRETQYF.

The J gene is TRBJ2-1, the V gene TRBV4-2, with 10 bases that match TRBD2. V lost 1 base, J lost 4 bases, and 4 bases stayed unmatched. The CDR3 is 16 residues long. Germline V gene data show CDR1 as LGHNA and CDR2 as YNFKEQ. The chain's CDR3 is CASSQASGGQYNEQFF. For the CDR3, the DNA is TGTGCCAGCAGCCAAGCTAGCGGGGGCCAATACAATGAGCAGTTCTTC.

V gene TRBV25-1 combines with J gene TRBJ1-2, with D possibly matching TRBD1 (5 bases). V was clipped by 4 bases and J by 2 bases, with 8 bases between them. The CDR3 runs to 13 residues. Germline V gene data show CDR1 as MGHDK and CDR2 as SYGVNS. This CDR3 reads CASSAGGNYGYTF. The CDR3 DNA reads TGTGCCAGCAGTGCCGGGGGGAACTATGGCTACACCTTC.

The V gene is TRBV7-2, the J gene TRBJ2-1; no clear D. CDR1 and CDR2 (germline): SGHTA, FQGNSA. Trimming removed 3 bases from V and 8 bases from J, with 17 bases in between. CDR3 length: 15 amino acids. CDR3 loop: CASSFTSWAVDEQFF. The DNA for the CDR3 is TGTGCCAGCAGCTTTACTTCATGGGCCGTGGATGAGCAGTTCTTC.

V gene TRBV2 combines with J gene TRBJ2-5, with 9 bases matching TRBD2. The CDR3 is 16 residues long. The ends lost 2 bases at V and 5 bases at J; junction bases unmatched: 9. Germline V lookup: CDR1 SNHLY, CDR2 FYNNEI. CDR3 amino acids: CASSESSGGSWETQYF. In DNA form, the CDR3 reads TGTGCCAGCAGTGAATCCAGCGGGGGGAGTTGGGAGACCCAGTACTTC.

The chain couples TRBV5-6 to TRBJ2-2, with TRBD1 as a possible D gene (6 bases). V lost 1 base and J lost 8, with 15 bases in between. Per germline, CDR1 SGHDT and CDR2 YYEEEE. This CDR3 has 15 amino acids. CDR3 region: CASSLIQGPVGELFF. In DNA form, the CDR3 reads TGTGCCAGCAGCTTGATACAGGGCCCCGTGGGGGAGCTGTTTTTT.